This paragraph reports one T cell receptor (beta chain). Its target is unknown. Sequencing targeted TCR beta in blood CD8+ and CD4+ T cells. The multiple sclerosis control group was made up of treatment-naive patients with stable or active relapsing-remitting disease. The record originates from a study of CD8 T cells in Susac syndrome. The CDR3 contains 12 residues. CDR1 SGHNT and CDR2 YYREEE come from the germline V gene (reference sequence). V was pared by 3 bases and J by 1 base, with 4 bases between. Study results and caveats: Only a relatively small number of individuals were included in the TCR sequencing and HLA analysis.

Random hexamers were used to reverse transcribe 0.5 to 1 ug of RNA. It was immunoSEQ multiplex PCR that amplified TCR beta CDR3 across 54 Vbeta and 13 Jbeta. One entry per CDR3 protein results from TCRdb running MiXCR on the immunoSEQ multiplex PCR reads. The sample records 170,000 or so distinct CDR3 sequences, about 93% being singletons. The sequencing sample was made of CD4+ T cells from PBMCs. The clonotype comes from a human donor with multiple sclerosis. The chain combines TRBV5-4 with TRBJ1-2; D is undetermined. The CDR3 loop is CASSYLNYGYTF. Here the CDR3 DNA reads TGTGCCAGCAGCTATCTTAACTATGGCTACACCTTC.